This T cell receptor (beta chain) was observed in a study of STAT3 mutations in large granular lymphocyte leukemia. General observations from the study: Every T-LGLL patient had at least one immunodominant TCRbeta clonotype.

In the case of this clone: Its antigen is currently unknown.

Assay: immunoSEQ multiplex PCR; the TCRdb copy retains only in-frame clones and omits some. This table has under 15,000 clones, approximately 85% appearing once. This receptor was obtained from a human donor with T large granular lymphocyte leukemia. Some clones in this sample may be carry-over from other donors' samples. Sequencing used PBMCs.

In nucleotides, the CDR3 is TGTGCCAGCTCACGTAGGGGGGGAGACACTGAAGCTTTCTTT. Its translation: CASSRRGGDTEAFF. The rearrangement links TRBV18 to TRBJ1-1; tentatively, D is TRBD1 (6 bases). This CDR3 is built from 14 residues. Trimming stripped 4 bases from V and 3 bases from J, with 12 bases between. CDR1 KGHSH and CDR2 LQKENI come from the germline V gene.